The clone carrying this T cell receptor beta chain was recorded many times. Its antigen is unknown. The source of the sample is a study of T cell responses to AZD1222 COVID-19 vaccine. Across the study: Combined were second doses at about 4 or about 12 weeks. Points from the study as a whole: Donors were mostly white British, more females; clonal diversity possibly underestimated. A reported finding is that nearly half of spike-specific TCRs target unmutated variant regions. Regions 160-218 and 743-854 dominated among vaccine-associated CD4 TCRs spanning spike.

Data came from immunoSEQ multiplex PCR; TCRdb stores just in-frame clones and leaves some out. This table has around 70,000 clones, over 60% appearing once. This specimen consisted of peripheral blood, obtained on day 0 of AZD1222 vaccination. The TCR was taken from an adult in good health.

CDR3 sequence reads: CASSADGGNQPQHF. CDR3 bases: TGTGCCAGCAGCGCCGATGGGGGCAATCAGCCCCAGCATTTT. This chain joins TRBV9 and TRBJ1-5; D is ambiguous. V lost 3 bases and J lost 2, with 9 bases in between. Germline CDR1 reads SGDLS; CDR2 reads YYNGEE. CDR3 length: 14 residues.